The next 2 T cell receptor beta chains were all read from a single sample in a study of blood T cell repertoires in COVID-19 (dated by TCRdb to the early 2020s). Libraries were prepared through the immunoSEQ multiplex PCR assay. TCRdb took over this immuneACCESS table, retaining in-frame rearrangements with V and J assigned. Such tables are incomplete; in checked studies, under half of the missing clones stem from an unresolved V gene, and the remainder is unexplained. The sample table shows some 100,000 clones, and roughly 88% are seen once. The ten largest clonotypes hold 25% of the sample. The source material was peripheral blood. These receptors all stem from a human donor in a cohort sampled during active COVID-19.

The chain carries TRBV7-8 and TRBJ2-4; TRBD1 matches at 7 bases. This CDR3 is 15 amino acids long. Germline V gene lookup returns CDR1 SGHVS and CDR2 FQNEAQ. V was pared by 5 bases and J by 1 base, with 5 bases of the junction left unmatched. The CDR3 DNA reads as TGTGCCAGCAGCCGAGACAGGGCCGCCAAAAACATTCAGTACTTC. This encodes CASSRDRAAKNIQYF.

This clone has only one observation. V and J are TRBV11-3 and TRBJ2-4; 7 bases align to TRBD1. J was trimmed by 0 bases and V by 2 bases; bases with no gene match: 13. CDR1 and CDR2 from the germline V gene are SGHNT and YENEEA. This CDR3 contains 19 residues. The DNA of the CDR3 is TGTGCCAGCAGCTTACTACAGGGGCCAAAGGGAAGAGCCAAAAACATTCAGTACTTC. Translating gives CASSLLQGPKGRAKNIQYF.